This entry lists 15 T cell receptor beta chains sequenced from one sample in a study of shared clonotypes between healthy human individuals (TCRdb year 2020). Library preparation was by the immunoSEQ multiplex PCR assay. What TCRdb holds here is the immuneACCESS table cut down to in-frame rearrangements. Part of the clones is not present; checked against another copy, under half of the missing clones reflect an unresolved V gene, and the others are unexplained. In this sample the table shows approximately 640,000 clones, around 72% of which occur a single time. The ten most abundant clones make up under 2% of the sample. The sequencing input was memory CD4+ T cells sorted from blood. The cell subset or site label corresponds to: CD45RA-negative fraction. The receptors originated from a woman aged 25 to 45 in good health.

The rearrangement joins TRBV28 to TRBJ2-5, with TRBD2 matching over 9 bases. CDR3 length: 16 amino acids. V was pared by 1 base and J by 4 bases, with 7 bases of the junction left unmatched. Germline assignment: CDR1 MDHEN and CDR2 SYDVKM. The CDR3 DNA follows: TGTGCCAGCAGTTTATTAGCGGGAGTATATTTAGAGACCCAGTACTTC. The encoded protein is CASSLLAGVYLETQYF.

The genes are TRBV7-2 and TRBJ2-4; D is uncertain. Germline CDR1 reads SGHTA; CDR2 reads FQGNSA. Trimming took off 3 bases at V and 2 bases at J, with 14 bases between the two ends. This CDR3 comprises 16 residues. CDR3 nucleotide sequence: TGTGCCAGCAGCTTTTCGGCCCTCTCCCCCAAAAACATTCAGTACTTC. Translation gives CASSFSALSPKNIQYF.

About this clone itself: A far larger clone is one nucleotide away, so this likely arose from a read error. The rearrangement uses TRBV11-3 and TRBJ1-1; D not resolved. Trimming cost V 0 bases and J 3 bases, with 5 bases left between them. The CDR3 covers 13 residues. Germline CDR1 is SGHNT and CDR2 is YENEEA. CDR3 coding DNA: TGTGCCAGCAGCTTAGACGGAGACACTGAAGCTTTCTTT. Amino acid sequence: CASSLDGDTEAFF. Variable domain in full (rest from reference TRBV11-3 and TRBJ1-1): EAGVVQSPRYKIIEKKQPVAFWCNPISGHNTLYWYLQNLGQGPELLIRYENEEAVDDSQLPKDRFSAERLKGVDSTLKIQPAELGDSAVYLCASSLDGDTEAFFGQGTRLTVV.

In regard to this clone: Different DNA sequences within this sample yield the same CDR3. This chain connects TRBV5-1 to TRBJ1-1, with D hard to call. The CDR3 is 14 amino acids. Trimming shortened V by 0 bases and J by 1 base, and 7 bases separated the two germline ends. The germline gives CDR1 SGHRS, CDR2 YFSETQ. CDR3 loop: CASSLGHGNTEAFF. The CDR3 DNA sequence: TGCGCCAGCAGCTTGGGGCACGGGAACACTGAAGCTTTCTTT.

The chain uses TRBV7-2 and TRBJ2-1, with D maybe TRBD1 (6 bases). V was cut by 2 bases and J by 9 bases, with 23 bases left in between. The germline gives CDR1 SGHTA, CDR2 FQGNSA. The CDR3 is 17 amino acids. The CDR3 bases are TGTGCCAGCAGCTTATCGTCAGTGGTTATTCGAGGGGGTGAGCAGTTCTTC. Its protein is CASSLSSVVIRGGEQFF.

The gene calls are TRBV2 and TRBJ2-2; D possibly matches TRBD1 or TRBD2 (5 bases each). With 2 bases removed from V and 2 bases from J, the gap between germline ends came to 9 bases. CDR3 length: 15 residues. CDR1 and CDR2 from the germline V gene are SNHLY and FYNNEI. The CDR3 reads CASSEQGPNTGELFF. In DNA, the CDR3 is TGTGCCAGCAGTGAACAGGGACCCAACACCGGGGAGCTGTTTTTT.

About this clone itself: At one of its ends the junction is not consistent with the germline gene, which may arise from a read error. The rearrangement joins TRBV11-2 to TRBJ2-1, with 11 bases aligning to TRBD2. Germline assignment: CDR1 SGHAT and CDR2 FQNNGV. There are 17 residues in the CDR3. CDR3 DNA: TGTGCCAGCACCTTACTAGCGGGGGATATCGTCTACAATGAGCAGTTCTTC. The encoded protein is CASTLLAGDIVYNEQFF.

This rearrangement joins TRBV7-2 to TRBJ1-2; the match to TRBD1 covers 7 bases. The CDR3 totals 17 residues. The V segment lost 2 bases and the J segment 7 bases; nucleotides outside the gene matches: 16. CDR1 and CDR2 from the germline V gene are SGHTA and FQGNSA. The CDR3: CASSLNPKGGGFGGYTF. As DNA, the CDR3 is TGTGCCAGCAGCTTAAACCCCAAGGGAGGGGGCTTCGGTGGCTACACCTTC.

The chain joins TRBV28 to TRBJ1-5; unclear D gene. Trimming removed 5 bases at V and 6 bases at J, with 14 bases between. The CDR3 extends over 14 amino acids. Germline CDR1 and CDR2: MDHEN and SYDVKM. The CDR3 nucleotides read TGTGCCAGCAGTACTCCCGTGGGAGGTCAGCCCCAGCATTTT. Encoded protein: CASSTPVGGQPQHF.

This clone has a handful of counts. The CDR3 region has the DNA TGTGCCACCAGCAGAGACACGGGGGCTGGCAATCAGCCCCAGCATTTT. It codes for CATSRDTGAGNQPQHF. This chain joins TRBV15 and TRBJ1-5; perhaps TRBD1 as D (6 bases). CDR3 size: 16 residues. The germline CDR1 and CDR2 sequences are LNHNV and YYDKDF (reference sequence). Trimming removed 0 bases at V and 2 bases at J, with 11 bases between.

This chain connects TRBV5-8 to TRBJ2-3, with D unclear. Trimming shortened V by 2 bases and J by 1 base, and 5 bases separated the two germline ends. This CDR3 is built from 13 residues. CDR1 SGHTS and CDR2 YDEGEE come from the germline V gene. This CDR3 is CASSFLGTDTQYF. The CDR3 bases are TGTGCCAGCAGCTTCCTAGGCACAGATACGCAGTATTTT.

This clone was picked up a small number of times. This rearrangement joins TRBV5-1 to TRBJ2-3; 8 bases fit TRBD2. V shed 4 bases and J 0 bases; nucleotides not matched to a gene: 13. From germline, CDR1 is SGHRS and CDR2 YFSETQ. This CDR3 contains 18 residues. Written as DNA, the CDR3 is TGCGCCAGCAGCAGATCGACTAGCGTTTTCACTAGCACAGATACGCAGTATTTT. It encodes CASSRSTSVFTSTDTQYF.

The gene calls are TRBV19 and TRBJ2-1; D possibly corresponds to TRBD2 (5 bases). The germline CDR1 and CDR2 sequences are LNHDA and SQIVND (reference sequence). V lost 3 bases, J lost 0 bases, and 12 bases lay in between. The CDR3 is 16 residues long. For the CDR3, the DNA is TGTGCCAGTAGTATTAGGAGCGGTGGCTCCTACAATGAGCAGTTCTTC. Translation: CASSIRSGGSYNEQFF. The full variable domain, its missing parts supplied by reference TRBV19 and TRBJ2-1, is DGGITQSPKYLFRKEGQNVTLSCEQNLNHDAMYWYRQDPGQGLRLIYYSQIVNDFQKGDIAEGYSVSREKKESFPLTVTSAQKNPTAFYLCASSIRSGGSYNEQFFGPGTRLTVL.

The chain employs TRBV29-1 and TRBJ2-7; possibly TRBD1 for D (6 bases). Trimming left V 4 bases short and J 1 base short, with 14 bases between. This CDR3 contains 14 residues. Germline CDR1 is SQVTM and CDR2 is ANQGSEA. The CDR3 here is CSVALGTSSYEQYF. The CDR3 DNA reads as TGCAGCGTTGCCTTGGGGACATCTTCCTACGAGCAGTACTTC.

Ten or more counts support this clone. The chain is built from TRBV19 and TRBJ2-6; a weak D match, TRBD1 (5 bases). This CDR3 has 17 amino acids. V dropped 3 bases and J dropped 0 bases, with 12 bases sitting between them. In germline, CDR1 is LNHDA, CDR2 SQIVND (reference sequence). In DNA, the CDR3 is TGTGCCAGTAGTATGGTAGGGGTTCTCTCTGGGGCCAACGTCCTGACTTTC. Amino acids: CASSMVGVLSGANVLTF.